This T cell receptor beta chain was profiled in a study of cytotoxic CD8 clonotypes in ibrutinib-treated CLL. General study results and limits: Clonality (at baseline) was higher than in age-matched healthy donors and tracked circulating CD8+ T-cell counts. Ibrutinib response saw clonality rise, and progression saw it return toward baseline.

Sequencing was designed to attain a depth spanning 1 in 200,000 to 1 in 1 million T cells. Using immunoSEQ multiplex PCR, the repertoire was profiled, and TCRdb retains in-frame clones only, with some absent. This sample has roughly 150,000 clones; more than 75% occur once, and the top ten carry about 2.1%. V shed 1 base, J shed 2 bases, and the junction held 9 bases outside the gene matches. The CDR3 extends over 17 amino acids. CDR1 SEHNR and CDR2 FQNEAQ come from the germline V gene (reference sequence). This clone was recorded only once. Its antigen is unknown. The chain joins TRBV7-9 to TRBJ2-7; 9 nucleotides agree with TRBD2. Sequences were derived from PBMCs, sampled after 12 months of ibrutinib treatment. The source of this sequence is a human donor with chronic lymphocytic leukemia. DNA for the CDR3: TGTGCCAGCAGCTTAGTCCAGCTAGCGGGAACAACCTACGAGCAGTACTTC. It codes for CASSLVQLAGTTYEQYF.